This record looks at one T cell receptor (beta chain) sequence and its context. Its specificity is unknown. V was trimmed by 6 bases and J by 3 bases, leaving 11 bases between them. The CDR3 is made up of 12 amino acids. Germline V gene lookup returns CDR1 SQVTM and CDR2 ANQGSEA. From the 5' RACE reads, TCRdb called clonotypes with MiXCR, one entry per CDR3 protein. The table lists 250,000 to 350,000 distinct CDR3 sequences, 7.5% to 9.5% of them singletons. This record comes from a study of identical twins. Study results and limitations: Modeled out-of-frame TCR alpha sharing in monozygotic twins fell below observed levels. Analyses of zero insertions could, in part, be confounded by invariant MAIT and iNKT cells.

The same specimen was also included in a second study, on yellow fever vaccine responses in identical twins.

The chain has TRBV29-1 and TRBJ1-1, with unresolved D. The TCR originated in a woman in her late teens or twenties in good health. Sequencing was carried out using CD8+ T cells sorted from blood. CDR3 in DNA: TGCAGCGTGAGGGTGAGGGACACTGAAGCTTTCTTT. It yields the protein CSVRVRDTEAFF.